These 31 T cell receptor beta chains were sequenced from one sample in a study of PD-1 blockade in mismatch repair-deficient tumors. The data were produced by immunoSEQ multiplex PCR, yet TCRdb's version contains in-frame clones alone and is incomplete. The table has under 25,000 clones, about four fifths seen once. This material consisted of PBMCs, taken 52 weeks after starting pembrolizumab. The receptors originated from an adult with mismatch repair-deficient cancer.

The chain combines TRBV29-1 with TRBJ2-3; D gene uncertain. CDR1 and CDR2 from the germline V gene are SQVTM and ANQGSEA. The V gene lost 6 bases and the J gene lost 3 bases, with 13 bases spanning the gap. The CDR3 runs to 13 residues. CDR3 coding DNA: TGCAGCGTGGGCCGTTATCAGACAGATACGCAGTATTTT. This sequence encodes CSVGRYQTDTQYF.

The chain uses TRBV6-6 and TRBJ1-5; D gene uncertain. This CDR3 region has 14 residues. The V and J ends lost 5 bases and 1 base respectively, with 9 bases between them. The germline gives CDR1 MNHNY, CDR2 SVGAGI (reference sequence). The CDR3 is CASSPSGSNQPQHF. DNA of the CDR3: TGTGCCAGCAGTCCCTCAGGCAGCAATCAGCCCCAGCATTTT.

J is TRBJ2-7 and V is TRBV19, with 11 bases aligning to TRBD2. Germline V gene lookup returns CDR1 LNHDA and CDR2 SQIVND (reference sequence). This CDR3 comprises 14 residues. V shed 4 bases, J shed 4 bases, and the junction held 3 bases outside the gene matches. CDR3 in amino acids: CASSTGLAEYEQYF. The CDR3 bases are TGTGCCAGTAGTACGGGACTAGCGGAGTACGAGCAGTACTTC.

This sequence joins TRBV5-1 and TRBJ2-4, with 7 bases that match TRBD1. V gave up 4 bases and J gave up 7 bases; unmatched junction bases: 5. Germline CDR1 reads SGHRS; CDR2 reads YFSETQ. CDR3 length: 13 amino acids. In DNA form, the CDR3 reads TGCGCCAGCAGCACCCGGGACAGCAACATTCAGTACTTC. Protein sequence: CASSTRDSNIQYF.

The chain employs TRBV5-1 and TRBJ2-3; D is perhaps TRBD2 (6 bases). CDR1 is SGHRS and CDR2 is YFSETQ in the germline V gene. This CDR3 contains 14 residues. Between the trimmed V and J ends, which lost 2 bases and 2 bases, there was a span of 9 bases. This CDR3 is CASSFSGATDTQYF. Here the CDR3 DNA reads TGCGCCAGCAGCTTTAGCGGCGCCACAGATACGCAGTATTTT.

J is TRBJ2-1 and V is TRBV7-3; 9 nucleotides match TRBD1. The V gene's germline CDR1 is SGHTA and CDR2 FQGTGA. This CDR3 has 15 residues. Germline trimming cut 4 bases from V and 4 bases from J; bases unmatched to any gene: 5. This chain's CDR3 is CASSWTGVMYNEQFF. The DNA of the CDR3 is TGTGCCAGCAGCTGGACAGGGGTTATGTACAATGAGCAGTTCTTC.

The CDR3 sequence is CASIEGARYEQYF. DNA of the CDR3: TGTGCCAGCATCGAGGGCGCAAGGTACGAGCAGTACTTC. The genes are TRBV6-1 and TRBJ2-7; perhaps TRBD2 as D (5 bases). The V end lost 7 bases, the J end lost 4 bases, and 14 bases lay between the germline ends. Per germline, CDR1 MNHNS and CDR2 SASEGT. This CDR3 is 13 amino acids long.

This chain uses TRBV5-1 with TRBJ2-3, with 7 bases identical to TRBD1. The ends lost 2 bases at V and 2 bases at J; junction bases unmatched: 2. The length of the CDR3 is 14 residues. Germline loops: CDR1 SGHRS, CDR2 YFSETQ. The CDR3 bases are TGCGCCAGCAGCTTTGGGACAGTCACAGATACGCAGTATTTT. It codes for CASSFGTVTDTQYF. Full variable domain (outside the CDR3, taken from reference TRBV5-1 and TRBJ2-3): KAGVTQTPRYLIKTRGQQVTLSCSPISGHRSVSWYQQTPGQGLQFLFEYFSETQRNKGNFPGRFSGRQFSNSRSEMNVSTLELGDSALYLCASSFGTVTDTQYFGPGTRLTVL.

The chain uses TRBV25-1 and TRBJ1-4; 9 nucleotides match TRBD1. Germline V gene data show CDR1 as MGHDK and CDR2 as SYGVNS. With 0 bases clipped from V and 8 bases from J, the junction kept 7 bases outside the gene matches. This CDR3 region has 16 residues. The CDR3 loop reads CASSEYGTGMGEKLFF. The CDR3 DNA follows: TGTGCCAGCAGTGAATACGGGACAGGGATGGGGGAAAAACTGTTTTTT.

The chain combines TRBV6-1 with TRBJ2-1; 7 bases agree with TRBD1. V shed 8 bases and J 0 bases; nucleotides not matched to a gene: 7. CDR1 and CDR2 (germline): MNHNS, SASEGT. The CDR3 runs 15 residues. This CDR3 is CASYTTGSSYNEQFF. The CDR3 DNA follows: TGTGCCAGCTACACGACAGGGAGCTCCTACAATGAGCAGTTCTTC.

The chain combines TRBV6-6 with TRBJ1-2; tentative D call: TRBD1 (6 bases). Germline loops: CDR1 MNHNY, CDR2 SVGAGI (reference sequence). Trimming took 6 bases from V and 5 from J, leaving 13 bases between them. This CDR3 comprises 13 residues. The CDR3 DNA is TGTGCCAGCAGATCAGGACAGAGTTATGGCTACACCTTC. Translated, it gives CASRSGQSYGYTF.

V usage is TRBV18 and J usage is TRBJ1-2; tentative D call: TRBD1 (6 bases). V lost 0 bases to trimming and J lost 3 bases, with 11 bases between them. This CDR3 has 15 amino acids. CDR1 KGHSH and CDR2 LQKENI come from the germline V gene. The CDR3 region has the DNA TGTGCCAGCTCACCACCGACCAGGGGCTACTATGGCTACACCTTC. Protein product: CASSPPTRGYYGYTF.

The rearrangement uses TRBV19 and TRBJ1-1; no definite D call. The CDR3 runs to 14 residues. The germline gives CDR1 LNHDA, CDR2 SQIVND (reference sequence). Trimming cost V 2 bases and J 0 bases, with 7 bases left between them. The CDR3: CASSISSLNTEAFF. Here the CDR3 DNA reads TGTGCCAGTAGTATATCCAGTTTGAACACTGAAGCTTTCTTT.

V usage is TRBV5-1 and J usage is TRBJ1-1, with TRBD1 as a possible D gene (5 bases). V lost 2 bases to trimming and J lost 3 bases, with 14 bases between them. Germline V gene lookup returns CDR1 SGHRS and CDR2 YFSETQ. The CDR3 has 15 amino acids. The CDR3: CASSLHTRVDTEAFF. DNA for the CDR3: TGCGCCAGCAGCTTACATACCAGGGTCGACACTGAAGCTTTCTTT. The complete variable domain, with remaining parts taken from reference TRBV5-1 and TRBJ1-1, reads KAGVTQTPRYLIKTRGQQVTLSCSPISGHRSVSWYQQTPGQGLQFLFEYFSETQRNKGNFPGRFSGRQFSNSRSEMNVSTLELGDSALYLCASSLHTRVDTEAFFGQGTRLTVV.

J is TRBJ2-1 and V is TRBV7-3; a weak D match, TRBD2 (5 bases). This CDR3 has 14 residues. Germline V CDR1 and CDR2: SGHTA, FQGTGA. V was pared by 6 bases and J by 0 bases, with 9 bases between. CDR3 nucleotide sequence: TGTGCCAGCAGAAGCGGAGGCTCCTACAATGAGCAGTTCTTC. Protein sequence: CASRSGGSYNEQFF.

A few counts support this clone. The chain recombines TRBV6-1 with TRBJ2-7; perhaps TRBD2 as D (5 bases). Between the trimmed V and J ends, which lost 4 bases and 0 bases, there was a span of 19 bases. Per the germline V gene, CDR1 is MNHNS and CDR2 is SASEGT. This CDR3 contains 17 residues. CDR3 nucleotides: TGTGCCAGCAGTGCGCCCTCTAGGAGGTCCCTCTCCTACGAGCAGTACTTC. Translation gives CASSAPSRRSLSYEQYF.

The chain uses TRBV5-1 and TRBJ1-1; TRBD1 agrees at 7 bases. From germline, CDR1 is SGHRS and CDR2 YFSETQ. This CDR3 comprises 14 residues. Unmatched junction bases numbered 7, after V lost 4 bases and J lost 4 bases. CDR3 amino acids: CASSMDRISTEAFF. The CDR3 DNA follows: TGCGCCAGCAGCATGGACAGGATAAGCACTGAAGCTTTCTTT.

This clone was seen a handful of times. This chain uses TRBV4-1 with TRBJ1-1; no clear D. CDR3 length: 13 amino acids. Trimming cost V 1 base and J 1 base, with 4 bases left between them. Germline V gene sequence: CDR1 MGHRA, CDR2 YSYEKL. The CDR3 loop reads CASSQVGNTEAFF. The CDR3 DNA reads as TGCGCCAGCAGCCAAGTCGGGAACACTGAAGCTTTCTTT.

The rearrangement links TRBV7-2 to TRBJ2-7; 8 nucleotides agree with TRBD1. The junction had 6 bases not matched to a gene; V was cut back by 1 base and J by 1 base. The CDR3 contains 16 residues. Per the germline V gene, CDR1 is SGHTA and CDR2 is FQGNSA. The CDR3 DNA reads as TGTGCCAGCAGCTTAGATTCGCAGGGGGCATCCTACGAGCAGTACTTC. Protein sequence: CASSLDSQGASYEQYF.

The J gene is TRBJ2-1, the V gene TRBV7-3, with TRBD1 matching over 12 bases. Per germline, CDR1 SGHTA and CDR2 FQGTGA. The CDR3 sequence is 14 residues long. J gave up 8 bases and V 2 bases, and 1 base lay outside the gene matches. The CDR3 protein is CASSLGTGGDEQFF. The CDR3 DNA is TGTGCCAGCAGCTTAGGGACAGGGGGCGATGAGCAGTTCTTC.

V usage is TRBV29-1 and J usage is TRBJ1-2; no definite D call. CDR1 SQVTM and CDR2 ANQGSEA come from the germline V gene. V was cut by 7 bases and J by 5 bases, with 17 bases left in between. This CDR3 contains 13 residues. For the CDR3, the DNA is TGCAGCGCCACAAAGAGCGAATCGTATGGCTACACCTTC. This encodes CSATKSESYGYTF.

This chain joins TRBV9 and TRBJ2-5; 10 positions match TRBD2. V lost 3 bases, J lost 6 bases, and 8 bases stayed unmatched. CDR1 SGDLS and CDR2 YYNGEE come from the germline V gene. The CDR3 totals 15 residues. CDR3 in DNA: TGTGCCAGCAGCGCAGCTAGAGCGGGAGGGCAGACCCAGTACTTC. It translates to CASSAARAGGQTQYF.

V is TRBV2 and J is TRBJ2-3; TRBD2 matches 8 bases. After removal of 6 bases from V and 1 base from J, the junction contained 3 bases not matched to a gene. This CDR3 has 14 residues. The germline gives CDR1 SNHLY, CDR2 FYNNEI. CDR3 sequence: CASRATSGTDTQYF. For the CDR3, the DNA is TGTGCCAGCAGGGCGACTAGCGGCACAGATACGCAGTATTTT.

The chain uses TRBV4-1 and TRBJ1-2; 7 bases line up with TRBD1. Germline lookup yields CDR1 MGHRA and CDR2 YSYEKL. The V segment lost 3 bases and the J segment 0 bases; nucleotides outside the gene matches: 22. This CDR3 has 21 residues. The CDR3, as DNA: TGCGCCAGCAGCCAGTGGTTGGGTAGGGGGCCCAGTCGACAAGCTAACTATGGCTACACCTTC. This translates into CASSQWLGRGPSRQANYGYTF.

This sequence joins TRBV5-4 and TRBJ1-2, with a possible D match to TRBD1 (5 bases). The V gene lost 4 bases and the J gene lost 7 bases, with 20 bases spanning the gap. Germline CDR1 SGHNT, CDR2 YYREEE (reference sequence). This CDR3 has 15 residues. CDR3 bases: TGTGCCAGCAGCCATGTTTCGGCAGGGATGGGTGGCTACACCTTC. It codes for CASSHVSAGMGGYTF.

The chain combines TRBV5-1 with TRBJ1-4; 8 nucleotides align to TRBD1. The CDR3 extends over 15 amino acids. Germline CDR1 is SGHRS and CDR2 is YFSETQ. J lost 8 bases, V lost 3 bases, and 9 bases had no gene match. The CDR3 DNA follows: TGCGCCAGCAGCTGGGGGACAGGAGGAGGGGAAAAACTGTTTTTT. Translating gives CASSWGTGGGEKLFF.

The V gene is TRBV25-1, the J gene TRBJ1-1; the match to TRBD1 covers 9 bases. V was pared by 0 bases and J by 10 bases, with 3 bases of the junction left unmatched. The CDR3 loop spans 13 amino acids. Germline loops: CDR1 MGHDK, CDR2 SYGVNS. DNA of the CDR3: TGTGCCAGCAGTGAATATGGGACAGGGATAGCTTTCTTT. Protein product: CASSEYGTGIAFF.

This clone was recorded once. The rearrangement links TRBV19 to TRBJ2-1; 7 bases align to TRBD2. From germline, CDR1 is LNHDA and CDR2 SQIVND (reference sequence). The CDR3 sequence is 15 residues long. Unmatched junction bases numbered 5, after V lost 6 bases and J lost 0 bases. The CDR3, as DNA: TGTGCCAGTAGAGGGAGGGTTAACTCCTACAATGAGCAGTTCTTC. Its translation is CASRGRVNSYNEQFF.

This rearrangement joins TRBV5-1 to TRBJ2-1; 9 bases map to TRBD2. Germline V gene lookup returns CDR1 SGHRS and CDR2 YFSETQ. CDR3 size: 17 residues. With V trimmed by 3 bases and J by 4 bases, 11 bases remained unmatched. CDR3 bases: TGCGCCAGCAGCTCTGATCCGTCTAGCGGGATATACAATGAGCAGTTCTTC. Amino acid sequence: CASSSDPSSGIYNEQFF.

In nucleotides, the CDR3 is TGTGCCAGCAGCTGGCCGAGACTAGCGGGAGACAATGAGCAGTTCTTC. The encoded protein is CASSWPRLAGDNEQFF. The rearrangement joins TRBV5-4 to TRBJ2-1, with 12 bases fitting TRBD2. Germline V gene lookup returns CDR1 SGHNT and CDR2 YYREEE (reference sequence). Unmatched junction bases numbered 6, after V lost 3 bases and J lost 5 bases. The CDR3 runs 16 residues. Full variable domain (rest looked up from reference TRBV5-4 and TRBJ2-1): ETGVTQSPTHLIKTRGQQVTLRCSSQSGHNTVSWYQQALGQGPQFIFQYYREEENGRGNFPPRFSGLQFPNYSSELNVNALELDDSALYLCASSWPRLAGDNEQFFGPGTRLTVL.

The chain has TRBV5-1 and TRBJ2-1, with TRBD2 as a possible D gene (5 bases). This CDR3 has 14 amino acids. Germline assignment: CDR1 SGHRS and CDR2 YFSETQ. With 0 bases removed from V and 8 bases from J, the gap between germline ends came to 12 bases. DNA of the CDR3: TGCGCCAGCAGCTTGGATCGGGGATCCGATGAGCAGTTCTTC. It is translated as CASSLDRGSDEQFF.